This TCR beta chain stems from a study of shared clonotypes between healthy human individuals. Overall study context: A couple of women and a few men aged 18 to 49 served as donors.

Evenly divided among several immunoSEQ plates was the genomic DNA of each subset. TCRdb's table, derived via immunoSEQ multiplex PCR, lists solely in-frame clones and lacks some. The table has roughly 1,000,000 clones, about four fifths seen once. Note on this clone: Antigen: not known. The junction departs from germline at one end; a sequencing error may be responsible.

The CDR3 is 13 amino acids. The germline CDR1 and CDR2 sequences are SGHNT and YENEEA. Donors, healthy HIV-negative adults, lacked recent acute infections or vaccinations. Study conclusions and caveats: Lower generation probabilities were found for non-shared clonotypes than for those shared by all four donors.

The sequencing sample was made of memory CD4+ T cells from PBMCs. Subset: CD45RA-negative fraction. This receptor was taken from a young man in good health. Some clones in this sample may be carry-over from other donors' samples. The chain recombines TRBV11-3 with TRBJ1-1; D uncertain. This CDR3 reads CASSSEFNTEAFF. The CDR3 nucleotides are TGTGCCAGCAGCTCGGAATTCAACACTGAAGCCTTCTTT.